This TCR beta chain was captured in a study of T cell changes during pregnancy in multiple sclerosis. Libraries were prepared by immunoSEQ multiplex PCR; TCRdb keeps only in-frame clonotypes and omits some of them. In the table there are tens of thousands of clones, around nine tenths of which are singletons. The V and J ends lost 5 bases and 1 base respectively, with 8 bases between them. Germline V lookup: CDR1 SNHLY, CDR2 FYNNEI. The CDR3 is 13 residues long. The sample in question was peripheral blood, obtained in the first trimester of pregnancy. This receptor was obtained from a female donor in good health, enrolled as a control in a pregnancy study. V and J are TRBV2 and TRBJ1-2, with TRBD1 as a possible D gene (6 bases). CDR3 in DNA: TGTGCCAGCAGTAGGGACATTAACTATGGCTACACCTTC. This gives the protein CASSRDINYGYTF.